The source of this T cell receptor beta chain is a study of blood T cell repertoires in COVID-19. Study-wide background: The origin of the acute and convalescent COVID-19 samples was the United States, Italy and Spain. Sample material is recorded as cDNA or gDNA derived from T cells, B-cell-depleted T cells, or PBMCs.

In the original analysis: Amplifying reference gene primers gave estimates of nucleated cell counts. Profiling relied on immunoSEQ multiplex PCR, and the TCRdb table lists in-frame clones only, not all of them. V, J and clone size are taken as reported in that table, and D and trimming were inferred from the DNA itself. The sample records about 210,000 clones, approximately 90% being singletons. Trimming removed 0 bases from V and 2 bases from J, with 17 bases in between. In germline, CDR1 is SGHTS, CDR2 YDEGEE. This CDR3 has 17 amino acids. The source is a woman in her forties with acute or convalescent COVID-19. This chain uses TRBV5-8 with TRBJ1-2, with D possibly being TRBD1 (5 bases). The source material was peripheral blood. CDR3 in amino acids: CASSLDFNGAGNYGYTF. The CDR3 DNA reads as TGTGCCAGCAGCTTGGATTTCAATGGTGCAGGGAACTATGGCTACACCTTC.